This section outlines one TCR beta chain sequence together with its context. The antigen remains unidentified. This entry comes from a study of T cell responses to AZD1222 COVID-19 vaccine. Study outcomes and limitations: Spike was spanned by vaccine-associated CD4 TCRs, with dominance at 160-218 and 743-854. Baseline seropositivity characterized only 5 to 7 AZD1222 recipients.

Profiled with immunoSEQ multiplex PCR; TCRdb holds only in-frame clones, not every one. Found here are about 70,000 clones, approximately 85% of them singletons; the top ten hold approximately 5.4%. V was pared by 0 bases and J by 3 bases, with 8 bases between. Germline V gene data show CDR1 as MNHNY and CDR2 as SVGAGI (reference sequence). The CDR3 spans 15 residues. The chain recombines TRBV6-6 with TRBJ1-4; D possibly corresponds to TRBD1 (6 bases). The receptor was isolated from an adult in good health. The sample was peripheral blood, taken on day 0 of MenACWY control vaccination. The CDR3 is CASSYSGHSNEKLFF. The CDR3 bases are TGTGCCAGCAGTTACTCGGGACACTCTAATGAAAAACTGTTTTTT.